This TCR beta chain was sequenced in a study of shared clonotypes between healthy human individuals. About the study: With ages of 18 to 49, the donors were two women and three men.

Points from the study as a whole: Approximately 5.1% was the fraction of naive CD4 clonotypes found shared across a few donors.

The length of the CDR3 is 15 residues. The germline CDR1 and CDR2 sequences are MNHEY and SMNVEV (reference sequence). The V end lost 5 bases, the J end lost 4 bases, and 17 bases lay between the germline ends. In the original processing: ImmunoSEQ supplied junction-only sequences lacking quality scores, so filtering was different. Clones were sequenced by immunoSEQ multiplex PCR, and TCRdb holds only the in-frame ones, with some missing. V, J and clone size are those of that table, while D and trimming were read from the DNA. The sample contains over 800,000 clones, 80% to 95% of which appear only once. As concerns this clone: What it binds is unknown.

The naive CD8 subset, CD45RO-negative cells positively selected for CCR7, excluded terminally differentiated effector memory CD45RA+ cells. What was sequenced was naive CD8+ T cells sorted from blood. The sequence derives from a man younger than 40 in good health. The chain couples TRBV27 to TRBJ1-1; tentatively, D is TRBD1 (5 bases). The CDR3 DNA reads TGTGCCAGCAGTCCATCGCAGGGAATAGGCACTGAAGCTTTCTTT. This translates into CASSPSQGIGTEAFF.